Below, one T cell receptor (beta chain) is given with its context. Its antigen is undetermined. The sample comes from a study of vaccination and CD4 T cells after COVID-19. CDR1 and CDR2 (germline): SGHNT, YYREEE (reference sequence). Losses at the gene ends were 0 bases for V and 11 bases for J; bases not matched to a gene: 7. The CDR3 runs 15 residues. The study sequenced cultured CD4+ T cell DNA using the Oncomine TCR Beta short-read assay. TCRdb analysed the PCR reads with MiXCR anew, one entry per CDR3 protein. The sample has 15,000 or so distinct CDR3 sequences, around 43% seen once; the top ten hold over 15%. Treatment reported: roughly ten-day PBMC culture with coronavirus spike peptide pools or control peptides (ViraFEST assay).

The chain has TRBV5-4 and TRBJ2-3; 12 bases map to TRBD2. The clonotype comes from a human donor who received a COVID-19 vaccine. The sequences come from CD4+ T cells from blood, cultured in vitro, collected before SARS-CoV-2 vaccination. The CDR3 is CASSLDASGGAGQYF. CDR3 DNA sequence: TGTGCCAGCAGCTTGGATGCTAGCGGGGGGGCCGGGCAGTATTTT.